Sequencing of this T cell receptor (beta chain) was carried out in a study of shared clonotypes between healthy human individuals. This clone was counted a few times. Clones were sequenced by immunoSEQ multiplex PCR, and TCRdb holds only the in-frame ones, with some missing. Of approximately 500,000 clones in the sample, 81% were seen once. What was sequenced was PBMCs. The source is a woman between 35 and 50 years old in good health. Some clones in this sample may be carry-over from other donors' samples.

The CDR3 spells CASSTSSGRSYNEQFF. The CDR3 DNA follows: TGTGCCAGCAGTACCTCTAGCGGGCGTTCCTACAATGAGCAGTTCTTC. The chain links TRBV25-1 to TRBJ2-1, with TRBD2 matching over 8 bases. The CDR3 contains 16 residues. Trimming took 5 bases from V and 1 from J; bases not matched to a gene: 7. Germline loops: CDR1 MGHDK, CDR2 SYGVNS. Together with reference TRBV25-1 and TRBJ2-1, the CDR3 gives the full variable domain: EADIYQTPRYLVIGTGKKITLECSQTMGHDKMYWYQQDPGMELHLIHYSYGVNSTEKGDLSSESTVSRIRTEHFPLTLESARPSHTSQYLCASSTSSGRSYNEQFFGPGTRLTVL.